These 13 T cell receptor beta chains came from one sample sequenced in a study of blood T cell repertoires in COVID-19. TCRdb's copy holds only in-frame clones and misses some; the assay was immunoSEQ multiplex PCR. The sample records 210,000 or so clones, about 83% being singletons. Specimen: PBMCs or T cells enriched from blood (not recorded which). All receptors derive from a woman aged 50 to 60 who had been exposed to COVID-19.

V gene TRBV11-2 combines with J gene TRBJ2-3; TRBD1 aligns across 7 bases. The V gene end was trimmed by 6 bases and the J gene end by 6 bases; junction bases not matched to a gene: 3. This CDR3 spans 12 amino acids. Germline CDR1 and CDR2: SGHAT and FQNNGV. The CDR3 DNA reads as TGTGCCAGCAGTCCGACAGGGGATACGCAGTATTTT. This encodes CASSPTGDTQYF. The full variable domain, completed using reference TRBV11-2 and TRBJ2-3, is EAGVAQSPRYKIIEKRQSVAFWCNPISGHATLYWYQQILGQGPKLLIQFQNNGVVDDSQLPKDRFSAERLKGVDSTLKIQPAKLEDSAVYLCASSPTGDTQYFGPGTRLTVL.

The chain links TRBV11-2 to TRBJ2-1; 7 bases align to TRBD1. CDR1 and CDR2 from the germline V gene are SGHAT and FQNNGV. V gave up 2 bases and J gave up 10 bases; unmatched junction bases: 5. This CDR3 comprises 13 residues. The CDR3 protein is CASSLIQGNEQFF. The DNA of the CDR3 is TGTGCCAGCAGCTTAATACAGGGGAACGAGCAGTTCTTC.

The J gene is TRBJ1-3, the V gene TRBV11-3; D might be TRBD1 (6 bases). The V and J ends lost 2 bases and 4 bases respectively, with 12 bases between them. Germline V gene sequence: CDR1 SGHNT, CDR2 YENEEA. This CDR3 comprises 15 residues. The CDR3 loop reads CASSLSGQIGNTIYF. CDR3 nucleotides: TGTGCCAGCAGCTTAAGTGGACAGATCGGAAACACCATATATTTT.

This sequence joins TRBV4-3 and TRBJ2-7; TRBD1 agrees at 7 bases. Germline V gene data show CDR1 as LGHNA and CDR2 as YSLEER. J was trimmed by 2 bases and V by 4 bases; bases with no gene match: 11. There are 16 residues in the CDR3. In DNA, the CDR3 is TGCGCCAGCAGCCTCACCGTGAGACAGGGTACCTACGAGCAGTACTTC. This codes for CASSLTVRQGTYEQYF.

The chain is built from TRBV7-2 and TRBJ2-7; 7 nucleotides agree with TRBD1. After removal of 5 bases from V and 6 bases from J, the junction contained 7 bases not matched to a gene. CDR1 SGHTA and CDR2 FQGNSA come from the germline V gene. This CDR3 spans 13 amino acids. CDR3 sequence reads: CASSPTGAGEQYF. CDR3 DNA sequence: TGTGCCAGCAGCCCTACAGGGGCCGGCGAGCAGTACTTC.

The gene calls are TRBV5-1 and TRBJ1-1, with 11 nucleotides matching TRBD1. CDR1 and CDR2 from the germline V gene are SGHRS and YFSETQ. The CDR3 runs to 15 residues. The trim removed 1 base at V and 6 bases at J, leaving 5 bases unmatched. In DNA form, the CDR3 reads TGCGCCAGCAGCTTGACCGGGACAGGGGGGCCTGAAGCTTTCTTT. Translated, it gives CASSLTGTGGPEAFF. Filled out from reference TRBV5-1 and TRBJ1-1, the complete variable domain reads KAGVTQTPRYLIKTRGQQVTLSCSPISGHRSVSWYQQTPGQGLQFLFEYFSETQRNKGNFPGRFSGRQFSNSRSEMNVSTLELGDSALYLCASSLTGTGGPEAFFGQGTRLTVV.

The V and J genes are TRBV2 and TRBJ2-2; TRBD1 agrees at 10 bases. CDR1 SNHLY and CDR2 FYNNEI come from the germline V gene. The ends lost 8 bases at V and 4 bases at J; junction bases unmatched: 4. The CDR3 spans 14 residues. CDR3 residues: CASGDRGITGELFF. The CDR3, as DNA: TGTGCCAGCGGGGACAGGGGAATCACCGGGGAGCTGTTTTTT.

The V gene is TRBV6-5, the J gene TRBJ1-6; D is possibly TRBD1 (6 bases). Germline V lookup: CDR1 MNHEY, CDR2 SVGAGI. Trimming stripped 4 bases from V and 11 bases from J, with 12 bases between. CDR3 length: 13 amino acids. This chain's CDR3 is CASSSTGTTPLHF. CDR3 sequence (DNA): TGTGCCAGCAGTTCCACAGGGACAACACCCCTCCACTTT.

This sequence joins TRBV9 and TRBJ2-2; D is ambiguous. Germline V gene lookup returns CDR1 SGDLS and CDR2 YYNGEE. Between the trimmed V and J ends, which lost 0 bases and 5 bases, there was a span of 8 bases. The CDR3 runs to 14 residues. The CDR3 loop reads CASSVAPRTGELFF. The CDR3 DNA sequence: TGTGCCAGCAGCGTAGCACCCCGGACCGGGGAGCTGTTTTTT.

The chain recombines TRBV5-1 with TRBJ1-2, with TRBD1 matching 8 bases. Germline CDR1 SGHRS, CDR2 YFSETQ. The V segment lost 4 bases and the J segment 8 bases; nucleotides outside the gene matches: 7. This CDR3 contains 13 residues. As DNA, the CDR3 is TGCGCCAGCAGCACGGACAGGGATTACGGCTACACCTTC. Encoded protein: CASSTDRDYGYTF. Complete variable domain (other parts from reference TRBV5-1 and TRBJ1-2): KAGVTQTPRYLIKTRGQQVTLSCSPISGHRSVSWYQQTPGQGLQFLFEYFSETQRNKGNFPGRFSGRQFSNSRSEMNVSTLELGDSALYLCASSTDRDYGYTFGSGTRLTVV.

This clone was detected only once. The rearrangement links TRBV27 to TRBJ2-1; no clear D. V was trimmed by 6 bases and J by 8 bases, leaving 14 bases between them. Germline V gene data show CDR1 as MNHEY and CDR2 as SMNVEV (reference sequence). The CDR3 loop spans 13 amino acids. This chain's CDR3 is CASSRRAWDEQFF. DNA of the CDR3: TGTGCCAGCAGCCGGAGAGCCTGGGATGAGCAGTTCTTC.

CDR3 residues: CASSPTGRTEAFF. For the CDR3, the DNA is TGTGCCAGCTCACCGACAGGGAGAACTGAAGCTTTCTTT. The chain has TRBV18 and TRBJ1-1; TRBD1 matches 7 bases. The CDR3 runs to 13 residues. V trimming: 3 bases; J trimming: 5 bases; junction bases outside the gene matches: 3. Germline lookup yields CDR1 KGHSH and CDR2 LQKENI. Looking up the rest from reference TRBV18 and TRBJ1-1 gives the full variable domain: NAGVMQNPRHLVRRRGQEARLRCSPMKGHSHVYWYRQLPEEGLKFMVYLQKENIIDESGMPKERFSAEFPKEGPSILRIQQVVRGDSAAYFCASSPTGRTEAFFGQGTRLTVV.

The chain is built from TRBV6-6 and TRBJ1-2, with D unclear. Germline values: CDR1 MNHNY, CDR2 SVGAGI (reference sequence). V was shortened by 2 bases and J by 2 bases, with 15 bases between the two germline ends. The CDR3 is made up of 16 amino acids. The CDR3 sequence is CASSYGRAQFNYGYTF. The CDR3 bases are TGTGCCAGCAGTTACGGGAGGGCCCAATTCAACTATGGCTACACCTTC.